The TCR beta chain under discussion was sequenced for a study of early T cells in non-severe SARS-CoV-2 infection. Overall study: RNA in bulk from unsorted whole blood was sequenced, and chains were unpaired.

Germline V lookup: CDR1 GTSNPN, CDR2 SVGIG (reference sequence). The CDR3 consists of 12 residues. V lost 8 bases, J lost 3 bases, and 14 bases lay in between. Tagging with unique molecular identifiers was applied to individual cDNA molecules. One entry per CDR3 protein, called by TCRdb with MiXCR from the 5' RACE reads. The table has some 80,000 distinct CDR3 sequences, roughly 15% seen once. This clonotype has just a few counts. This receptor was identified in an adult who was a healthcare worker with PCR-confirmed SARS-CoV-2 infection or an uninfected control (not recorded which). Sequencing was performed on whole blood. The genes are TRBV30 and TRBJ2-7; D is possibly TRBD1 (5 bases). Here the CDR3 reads CAARQSIYEQYF. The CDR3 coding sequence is TGTGCCGCACGACAGAGTATCTACGAGCAGTACTTC.